This T cell receptor beta chain was captured by sequencing in a study of blood T cell repertoires in COVID-19. Study-level background: PBMCs, B-cell-depleted T cells, or T cells provided the cDNA or gDNA that made up the material.

Only in-frame clones appear in the TCRdb table, and some are missing; sequencing was by immunoSEQ multiplex PCR. The sample lists more than 150,000 clones, 78% occurring once. The length of the CDR3 is 15 residues. V was pared by 3 bases and J by 4 bases, with 12 bases between. The V gene's germline CDR1 is SGHTA and CDR2 FQGTGA. The source of this sequence is a woman aged 80 or older with acute or convalescent COVID-19. Sequencing was done on a sample of peripheral blood. The V gene is TRBV7-3, the J gene TRBJ2-2; tentatively, D is TRBD1 (5 bases). The CDR3 coding sequence is TGTGCCAGCAGCTTGGCTGGCAGGGCCACCGGGGAGCTGTTTTTT. Its protein product is CASSLAGRATGELFF.